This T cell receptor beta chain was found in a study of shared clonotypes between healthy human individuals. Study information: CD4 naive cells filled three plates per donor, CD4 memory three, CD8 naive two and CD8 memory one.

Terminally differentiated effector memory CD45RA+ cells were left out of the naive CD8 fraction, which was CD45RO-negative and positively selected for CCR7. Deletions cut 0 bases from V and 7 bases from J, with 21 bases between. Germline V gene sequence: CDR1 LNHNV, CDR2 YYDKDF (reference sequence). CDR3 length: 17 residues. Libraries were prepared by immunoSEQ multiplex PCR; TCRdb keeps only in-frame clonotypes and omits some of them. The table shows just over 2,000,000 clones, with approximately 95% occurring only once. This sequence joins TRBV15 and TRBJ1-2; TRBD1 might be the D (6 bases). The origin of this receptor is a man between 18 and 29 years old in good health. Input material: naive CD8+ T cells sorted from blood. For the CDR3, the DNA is TGTGCCACCAGCAGAGATGGCGAGGAGGGGGTGGCGCGTGGCTACACCTTC. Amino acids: CATSRDGEEGVARGYTF.